This passage covers 9 T cell receptor beta chains from one sample sequenced in a study of Ad26.COV2.S vaccination and SARS-CoV-2 variants. This sample's treatment: roughly 19 received Ad26.COV2.S at low or high dose, single or two shots; 5 received placebo; per-sample allocation not given. Vaccine and placebo recipients were sampled on day 63 after the first injection. The repertoire was sequenced with immunoSEQ multiplex PCR; TCRdb's copy has only in-frame clones and lacks some. The table records a few hundred thousand clones, roughly 90% of them present only once. The input for sequencing was peripheral blood, taken in a trial of Ad26.COV2.S vaccine versus placebo. The receptors here all came from a person aged 18-60 years who received the Ad26.COV2.S COVID-19 vaccine or a placebo.

This chain links TRBV7-2 with TRBJ1-1, with D possibly being TRBD1 (5 bases). Between the trimmed V and J ends, which lost 0 bases and 0 bases, there was a span of 17 bases. Germline V gene lookup returns CDR1 SGHTA and CDR2 FQGNSA. The CDR3 is 18 amino acids. The CDR3 sequence: CASSLATGRGALNTEAFF. CDR3 coding DNA: TGTGCCAGCAGCTTAGCAACCGGTCGCGGGGCTTTGAACACTGAAGCTTTCTTT.

The chain carries TRBV11-3 and TRBJ2-7; weak D call: TRBD1 (6 bases). The germline V and J ends were trimmed by 5 bases and 4 bases, with 21 bases remaining between them. CDR3 size: 16 residues. CDR1 is SGHNT, CDR2 YENEEA, per germline. The CDR3 coding sequence is TGTGCCAGCAGCCTCGGAGGAACAGGGTCCGGGTACGAGCAGTACGTC. Amino acid sequence: CASSLGGTGSGYEQYV.

This chain uses TRBV7-2 with TRBJ2-2; no reliable D call. The V end lost 7 bases, the J end lost 0 bases, and 12 bases lay between the germline ends. The CDR3 is 15 amino acids. Germline-derived CDR1 and CDR2 are SGHTA and FQGNSA. CDR3 sequence: CASIIQGTNTGELFF. In DNA form, the CDR3 reads TGTGCCAGCATTATCCAAGGAACGAACACCGGGGAGCTGTTTTTT.

A remark on this clone: The sample holds other DNA sequences that translate to the same CDR3. V gene TRBV18 combines with J gene TRBJ1-1; D not certain. V lost 2 bases, J lost 4 bases, and 5 bases lay in between. The length of the CDR3 is 12 residues. Germline V CDR1 and CDR2: KGHSH, LQKENI. CDR3 sequence reads: CASSPWGTEAFF. In DNA, the CDR3 is TGTGCCAGCTCACCATGGGGCACTGAAGCTTTCTTT. Filled out from reference TRBV18 and TRBJ1-1, the complete variable domain reads NAGVMQNPRHLVRRRGQEARLRCSPMKGHSHVYWYRQLPEEGLKFMVYLQKENIIDESGMPKERFSAEFPKEGPSILRIQQVVRGDSAAYFCASSPWGTEAFFGQGTRLTVV.

This clone was counted once. This could be a read error, since a much larger clone is one nucleotide away. This rearrangement joins TRBV3-1 (or the pseudogene TRBV3-2) to TRBJ1-2; the match to TRBD1 covers 8 bases. Germline CDR1 and CDR2: LGHDT and YNNKEL (reference sequence). V trimming: 4 bases; J trimming: 2 bases; junction bases outside the gene matches: 0. The length of the CDR3 is 13 residues. CDR3 amino acids: CASSRTGNYGYTF. The CDR3 bases are TGTGCCAGCAGCCGGACAGGGAACTATGGCTACACCTTC.

The gene calls are TRBV3-1 (or the pseudogene TRBV3-2) and TRBJ2-4, with 8 bases aligning to TRBD2. The CDR3 spans 16 residues. Germline lookup yields CDR1 LGHDT and CDR2 YNNKEL (reference sequence). Germline trimming cut 4 bases from V and 2 bases from J; bases unmatched to any gene: 7. CDR3 DNA sequence: TGTGCCAGCAGCCCCCAAGCGGGAGTTACCAAAAACATTCAGTACTTC. Translated: CASSPQAGVTKNIQYF.

V gene TRBV6-2 or TRBV6-3 combines with J gene TRBJ2-1; D unclear. Looked up from germline, CDR1 is MNHEY and CDR2 is SVGEGT. This CDR3 region has 14 residues. With 6 bases removed from V and 10 bases from J, the gap between germline ends came to 19 bases. The CDR3 is CASSQSATGPEQFF. The CDR3 coding sequence is TGTGCCAGCAGCCAGTCGGCTACGGGCCCCGAGCAGTTCTTC.

This CDR3 reads CSVGEGLNEKLFF. CDR3 in DNA: TGCAGCGTTGGGGAAGGCCTCAATGAAAAACTGTTTTTT. This chain connects TRBV29-1 to TRBJ1-4; D remains unclear. V dropped 4 bases and J dropped 5 bases, with 11 bases sitting between them. Germline loops: CDR1 SQVTM, CDR2 ANQGSEA. The CDR3 has 13 amino acids.

The V and J genes are TRBV7-9 and TRBJ1-2; possibly TRBD1 for D (6 bases). The V end lost 5 bases, the J end lost 11 bases, and 18 bases lay between the germline ends. Per germline, CDR1 SEHNR and CDR2 FQNEAQ (reference sequence). The CDR3 runs 13 residues. This chain's CDR3 is CASSPPTGLGYTF. CDR3 bases: TGTGCCAGCAGCCCCCCCACAGGGCTGGGGTACACCTTC. The full variable domain, rest sourced from reference TRBV7-9 and TRBJ1-2, is DTGVSQNPRHKITKRGQNVTFRCDPISEHNRLYWYRQTLGQGPEFLTYFQNEAQLEKSRLLSDRFSAERPKGSFSTLEIQRTEQGDSAMYLCASSPPTGLGYTFGSGTRLTVV.